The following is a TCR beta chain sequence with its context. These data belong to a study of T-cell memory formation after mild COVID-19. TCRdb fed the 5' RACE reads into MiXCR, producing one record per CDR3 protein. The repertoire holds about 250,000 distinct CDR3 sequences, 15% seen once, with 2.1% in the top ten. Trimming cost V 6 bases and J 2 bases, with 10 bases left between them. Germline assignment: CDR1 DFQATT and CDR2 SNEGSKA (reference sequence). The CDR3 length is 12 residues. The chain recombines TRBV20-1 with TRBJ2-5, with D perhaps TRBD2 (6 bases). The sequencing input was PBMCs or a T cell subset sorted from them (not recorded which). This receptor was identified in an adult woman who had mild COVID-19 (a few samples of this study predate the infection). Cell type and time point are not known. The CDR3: CSALRGQETQYF. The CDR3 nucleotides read TGCAGTGCCCTACGGGGGCAAGAGACCCAGTACTTC.